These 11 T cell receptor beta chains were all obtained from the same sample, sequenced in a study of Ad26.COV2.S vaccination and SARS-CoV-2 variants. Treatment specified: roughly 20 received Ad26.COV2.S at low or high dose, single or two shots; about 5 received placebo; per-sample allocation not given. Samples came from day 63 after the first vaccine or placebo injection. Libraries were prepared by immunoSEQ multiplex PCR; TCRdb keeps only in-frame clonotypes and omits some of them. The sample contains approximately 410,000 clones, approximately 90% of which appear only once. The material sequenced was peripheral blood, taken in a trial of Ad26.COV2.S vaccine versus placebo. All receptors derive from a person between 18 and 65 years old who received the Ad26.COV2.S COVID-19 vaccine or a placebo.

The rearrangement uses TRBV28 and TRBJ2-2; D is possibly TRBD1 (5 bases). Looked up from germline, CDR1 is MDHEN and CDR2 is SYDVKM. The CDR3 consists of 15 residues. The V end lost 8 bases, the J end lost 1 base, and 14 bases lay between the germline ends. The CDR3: CASHAARVNTGELFF. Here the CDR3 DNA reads TGTGCCAGCCACGCCGCCAGGGTGAACACCGGGGAGCTGTTTTTT.

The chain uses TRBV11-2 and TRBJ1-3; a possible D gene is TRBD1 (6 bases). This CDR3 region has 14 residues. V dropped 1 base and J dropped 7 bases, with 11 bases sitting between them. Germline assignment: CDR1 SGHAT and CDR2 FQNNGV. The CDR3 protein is CASSLGSGANTIYF. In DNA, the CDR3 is TGTGCCAGCAGCTTAGGGTCAGGGGCTAACACCATATATTTT.

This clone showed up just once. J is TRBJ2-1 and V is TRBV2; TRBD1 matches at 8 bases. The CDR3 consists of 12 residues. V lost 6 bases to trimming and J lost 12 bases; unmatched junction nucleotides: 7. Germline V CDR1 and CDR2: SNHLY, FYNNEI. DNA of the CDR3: TGTGCCAGCAGGGCGACAGGGACAGGGCAGTTCTTC. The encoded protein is CASRATGTGQFF.

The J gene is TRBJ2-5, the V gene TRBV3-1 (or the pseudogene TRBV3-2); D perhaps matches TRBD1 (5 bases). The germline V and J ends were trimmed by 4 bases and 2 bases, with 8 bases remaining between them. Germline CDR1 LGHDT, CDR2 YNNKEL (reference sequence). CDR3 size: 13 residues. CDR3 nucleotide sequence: TGTGCCAGCAGCCGCCGACAGCAAGAGACCCAGTACTTC. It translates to CASSRRQQETQYF.

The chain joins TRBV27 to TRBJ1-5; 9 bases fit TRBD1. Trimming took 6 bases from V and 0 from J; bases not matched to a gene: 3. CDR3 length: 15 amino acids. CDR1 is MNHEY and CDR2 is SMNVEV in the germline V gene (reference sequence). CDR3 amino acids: CASSRDRDSNQPQHF. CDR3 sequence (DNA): TGTGCCAGCAGCCGGGACAGGGATAGCAATCAGCCCCAGCATTTT.

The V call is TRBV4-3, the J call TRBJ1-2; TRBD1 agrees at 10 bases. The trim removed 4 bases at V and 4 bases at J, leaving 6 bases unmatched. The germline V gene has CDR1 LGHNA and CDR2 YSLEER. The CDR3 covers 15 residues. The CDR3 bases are TGCGCCAGCAGCCCCCGGACAGGGGGGCTCTATGGCTACACCTTC. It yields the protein CASSPRTGGLYGYTF.

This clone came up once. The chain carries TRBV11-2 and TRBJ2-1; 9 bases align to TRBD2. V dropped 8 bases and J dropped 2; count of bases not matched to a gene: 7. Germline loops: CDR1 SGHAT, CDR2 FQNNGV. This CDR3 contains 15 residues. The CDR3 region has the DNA TGTGCCAGCGGTCAGCGGGGGGCTACCTACAATGAGCAGTTCTTC. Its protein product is CASGQRGATYNEQFF.

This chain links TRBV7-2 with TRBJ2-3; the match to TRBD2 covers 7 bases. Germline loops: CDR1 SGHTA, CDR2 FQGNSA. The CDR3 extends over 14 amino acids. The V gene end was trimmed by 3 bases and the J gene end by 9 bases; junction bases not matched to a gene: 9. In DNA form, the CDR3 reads TGTGCCAGCAGCTTCTCCGGGACTACGGAAACGCAGTATTTT. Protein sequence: CASSFSGTTETQYF. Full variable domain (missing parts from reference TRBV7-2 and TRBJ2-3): GAGVSQSPSNKVTEKGKDVELRCDPISGHTALYWYRQSLGQGLEFLIYFQGNSAPDKSGLPSDRFSAERTGGSVSTLTIQRTQQEDSAVYLCASSFSGTTETQYFGPGTRLTVL.

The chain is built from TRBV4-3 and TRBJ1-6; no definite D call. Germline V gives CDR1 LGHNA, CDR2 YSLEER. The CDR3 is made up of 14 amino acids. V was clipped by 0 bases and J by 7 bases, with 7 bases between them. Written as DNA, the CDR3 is TGCGCCAGCAGCCAAGATGGTAGGAATTCACCCCTCCACTTT. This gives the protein CASSQDGRNSPLHF.

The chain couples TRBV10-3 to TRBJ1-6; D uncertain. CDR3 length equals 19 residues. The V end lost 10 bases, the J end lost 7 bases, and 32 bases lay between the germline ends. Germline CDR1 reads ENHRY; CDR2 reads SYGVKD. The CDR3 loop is CATQGSLVGAGSHNSPLHF. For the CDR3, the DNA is TGTGCCACCCAAGGGAGCCTAGTCGGAGCGGGGTCTCACAATTCACCCCTCCACTTT.

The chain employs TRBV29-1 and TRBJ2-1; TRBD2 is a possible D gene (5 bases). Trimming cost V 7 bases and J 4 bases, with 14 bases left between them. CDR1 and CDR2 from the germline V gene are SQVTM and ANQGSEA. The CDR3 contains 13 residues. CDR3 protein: CSGAGKRYNEQFF. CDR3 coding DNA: TGCAGCGGCGCCGGGAAAAGGTACAATGAGCAGTTCTTC.